This T cell receptor beta chain was retrieved from a study of identical twins. Study results and limitations: In zero-insertion analyses, partial confounding could arise from invariant MAIT and iNKT cells. The same donors were not followed; conclusions instead depended on cross-sectional statistical analysis. Within monozygotic twins, out-of-frame TCR alpha sharing was underestimated by the models.

As concerns this clonotype: Its antigen is unknown.

This CDR3 spans 14 amino acids. The J segment lost 6 bases and the V segment lost 6 bases, leaving 7 bases of the junction unmatched. Germline loops: CDR1 MDHEN, CDR2 SYDVKM. Healthy Caucasians were all of the donors. TCRdb recomputed calls from the 5' RACE reads with MiXCR, one row per CDR3 protein. The sample contains under 900,000 distinct CDR3 sequences, 9% to 15% of which appear only once. These same records also appear under a second study, on yellow fever vaccine responses in identical twins.

V and J are TRBV28 and TRBJ2-1, with TRBD2 matching 8 bases. The source of this sequence is a woman aged 18-29 years in good health. The sequencing sample was made of PBMCs. CDR3 sequence (DNA): TGTGCCAGCAGCCCCGCACTAGCGGTCAATGAGCAGTTCTTC. This gives the protein CASSPALAVNEQFF. Complete variable domain (other parts from reference TRBV28 and TRBJ2-1): DVKVTQSSRYLVKRTGEKVFLECVQDMDHENMFWYRQDPGLGLRLIYFSYDVKMKEKGDIPEGYSVSREKKERFSLILESASTNQTSMYLCASSPALAVNEQFFGPGTRLTVL.